The TCR beta chain described here comes from a study of T cells in women clearing cervical HPV infection. The data were produced by immunoSEQ multiplex PCR, yet TCRdb's version contains in-frame clones alone and is incomplete. Across about 32,000 clones, the top ten clones capture more than 3.5% of the sample. To note about this clone: The read comes to an end 3 residues before the CDR3 does, leaving the germline J gene to fill in the end.

V lost 2 bases and J 0 bases, leaving 16 bases between the germline ends. Per the germline V gene, CDR1 is GTSNPN and CDR2 is SVGIG (reference sequence). CDR3 size: 16 residues. The sample taken for sequencing was blood buffy coat. The source is a woman aged 18-70 years with a cervical HPV16 infection that either progressed to CIN3+ or cleared (not recorded which). The chain is built from TRBV30 and TRBJ2-5; a weak D match, TRBD2 (6 bases). Partial CDR3 DNA: TGTGCCTGGAGTACTCAGCGGGCAACAAACCAAGAGACC. Translation: CAWSTQRATNQET. The full CDR3 protein is CAWSTQRATNQETQYF.